This T cell receptor beta chain was sequenced in a study of Ad26.COV2.S vaccination and SARS-CoV-2 variants. Turning to the study itself: The COV1001 Ad26.COV2.S trial arm included the donor. The study's findings and limits: The TCR-based breadth and depth measures might underestimate overall T cell responses.

Details on this clone: Its specificity is not known.

The protocol was immunoSEQ multiplex PCR, while the TCRdb copy is restricted to in-frame clones and leaves out a portion. The sample lists about 280,000 clones; about 87% were seen once. The treatment was: some 20 received Ad26.COV2.S at low or high dose, single or two shots; several received placebo; per-sample allocation not given. Sampling occurred on day 63 after the first vaccine or placebo injection. An adult of 18-55 years in Boston served as donor. Expression of Wuhan-strain SARS-CoV-2 spike came from the Ad26 vector that formed the vaccine. With V trimmed by 5 bases and J by 5 bases, 9 bases remained unmatched. The CDR3 is 15 amino acids. Per germline, CDR1 SNHLY and CDR2 FYNNEI.

The J gene is TRBJ1-2, the V gene TRBV2; 9 bases map to TRBD1. The starting material was peripheral blood, obtained in a trial of Ad26.COV2.S vaccine versus placebo. The source of this sequence is a person between 18 and 60 years old who received the Ad26.COV2.S COVID-19 vaccine or a placebo. In nucleotides, the CDR3 is TGTGCCAGCAGTTCGGGACAGGGTACTTGGTATGGCTACACCTTC. Its translation is CASSSGQGTWYGYTF.